The sequence of this TCR beta chain was determined in a study of long-term antiretroviral therapy in people with HIV. Trimming left V 6 bases short and J 6 bases short, with 17 bases between. Germline V gene data show CDR1 as ENHRY and CDR2 as SYGVKD. This CDR3 contains 14 residues. Details on this clone: As yet, its antigen is unknown.

Sequencing relied on immunoSEQ assay v3.0, run at survey level. The table came from immunoSEQ multiplex PCR; TCRdb's copy has only in-frame clones and leaves some out. The sample shows around 20,000 clones, 75% to 95% of them seen only once. Researchers secured at least one pre-ART and at least two post-ART PBMC samples from each donor. Clinicians in the United States treated all participants with HIV. Specimens retained roughly 0.95-11 million cryopreserved PBMC preceding DNA extraction. Study findings and constraints: Whereas controls had wider CDR3 length ranges, HIV repertoires had narrower ones.

The receptor was derived from a man in his forties or fifties with HIV. Here the sequenced sample was unsorted PBMCs, taken 3 years after starting antiretroviral therapy. This chain uses TRBV10-3 with TRBJ1-2, with a tentative D call TRBD1 (6 bases). Here the CDR3 DNA reads TGTGCCATCAGAGGGGTGGGGGCGAAGGATGGCTACACCTTC. Its protein is CAIRGVGAKDGYTF.